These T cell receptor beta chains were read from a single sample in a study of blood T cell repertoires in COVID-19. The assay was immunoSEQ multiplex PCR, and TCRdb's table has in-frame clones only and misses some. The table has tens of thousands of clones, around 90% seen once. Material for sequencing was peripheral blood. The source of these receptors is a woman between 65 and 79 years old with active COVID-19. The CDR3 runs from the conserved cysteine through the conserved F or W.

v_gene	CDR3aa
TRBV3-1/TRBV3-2	CASSQGHTNTGELFF
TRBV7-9	CASSFGNLKAFF
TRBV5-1	CASSPGQGIGYTF
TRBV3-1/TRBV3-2	CASSQDVDEQFF
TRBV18	CASSEASGDSQPQHF
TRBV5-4	CASTKAGGLTDTQYF
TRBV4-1	CASSQDHGTDTQYF
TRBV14	CASSQGAHQPQHF
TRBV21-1	CASSKERDRDSNQPQHF
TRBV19	CASSHGQGYEQYF
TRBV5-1	CASSLAPSNYGYTF
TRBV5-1	CASSWGSPLGPRVDTQYF
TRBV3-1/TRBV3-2	CASSQTSGGPGQYF
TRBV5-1	CASSSTGGPYGYTF
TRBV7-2	CASSLAGGGETQYF
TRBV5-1	CASSSLRGRDTEAFF
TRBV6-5	CASTRAGPPYNEQFF
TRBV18	CASSPAGTYNEQFF
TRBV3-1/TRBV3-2	CASSQGLAGRETQYF
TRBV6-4	CASSDGLAGYNEQFF
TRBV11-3	CASSLGRNTEAFF
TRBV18	CASSDRVREKLFF
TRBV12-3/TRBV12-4	CASSWGTDQPQHF
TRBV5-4	CASSLGGATNEKLFF
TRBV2	CASSPITLRGATDTQYF
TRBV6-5	CASSTSRQGRNEQFF
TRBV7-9	CASSLRVNTGELFF
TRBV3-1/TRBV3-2	CASSQVGGGGHEQYF
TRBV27	CASSPSTSGGFEQFF
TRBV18	CASSPQLGGETQYF
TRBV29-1	CSVAGTGSSYEQYF
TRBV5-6	CASSIGAESSYNEQFF
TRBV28	CASSLPSAGTDTQYF
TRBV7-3	CASSRSGSRNEKLFF
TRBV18	CASSVDRGRWDTQYF
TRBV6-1	CASSVFGRTVSGNTIYF
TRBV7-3	CASSLSGGLAGKEQFF
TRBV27	CASSSRGPGEQYF
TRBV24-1	CATSDPGQGRGGEKLFF
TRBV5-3	CARSQPGGCTGELFF
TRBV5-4	CASSFASSGANVLTF
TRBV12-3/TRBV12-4	CASSLIQNSPLHF
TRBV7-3	CASSSPGTGDSPLHF
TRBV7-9	CASSLLGQGSYEQYF
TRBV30	CAWSVRGEQFF
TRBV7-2	CASSLDLTGGGGYTF
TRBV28	CASRVRDIPYEQYF
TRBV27	CASSQGQGVYQPQHF
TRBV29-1	CSVEGGDEQYF
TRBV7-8	CASSSPPLNTEAFF
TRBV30	CARTGTSGETQYF
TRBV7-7	CASSHCSGTGRGREKLFF
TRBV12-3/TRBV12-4	CASSRGVYGYTF
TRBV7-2	CASSLGLAFHNEQFF
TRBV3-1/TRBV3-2	CASSQVPRGGFETQYF
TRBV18	CASSPSGLAGGRNYNEQFF
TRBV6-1	CASSEAYAGTGYVYGYTF
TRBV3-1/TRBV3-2	CASSQDLQAIYEQYF
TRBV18	CASSPRNRADEQYF